The 15 T cell receptor beta chains below were found in one sample sequenced in a study of beta chain features in type 1 diabetes. Study findings and constraints: A moderate, significant TCRB CDR3 shortening appeared in type 1 diabetes across four CD4+ subsets.

The sequenced template was cDNA made from the entire isolated RNA. The data were produced by immunoSEQ multiplex PCR, yet TCRdb's version contains in-frame clones alone and is incomplete. The table records 500,000 to 800,000 clones, 9.5% to 15% of them present only once. What these receptors recognize is not known. Sequenced material: naive CD4+ T cells from blood. The source is a man aged 25-45 years with type 1 diabetes.

In its sample, this clone was seen a few times. The chain recombines TRBV29-1 with TRBJ2-7; 7 bases agree with TRBD1. The V gene's germline CDR1 is SQVTM and CDR2 ANQGSEA. This CDR3 region has 14 residues. V shed 6 bases and J 7 bases; nucleotides not matched to a gene: 15. CDR3 sequence: CSVEPGQRAEEQYF. CDR3 nucleotide sequence: TGCAGCGTCGAGCCGGGACAGAGGGCCGAAGAGCAGTACTTC.

This clone was found a few times. The chain links TRBV25-1 to TRBJ2-1; D might be TRBD1 (6 bases). V was pared by 2 bases and J by 6 bases, with 11 bases between. From germline, CDR1 is MGHDK and CDR2 SYGVNS. This CDR3 has 14 amino acids. The CDR3 bases are TGTGCCAGCAGTGAAATCGCAGGGGCCAATGAGCAGTTCTTC. Translating gives CASSEIAGANEQFF.

V and J are TRBV6-6 and TRBJ2-1; perhaps TRBD2 as D (6 bases). Trimming stripped 5 bases from V and 7 bases from J, with 9 bases between. Germline V gives CDR1 MNHNY, CDR2 SVGAGI (reference sequence). The CDR3 length is 12 residues. CDR3 sequence: CASSAAGNEQFF. The DNA for the CDR3 is TGTGCCAGCAGTGCCGCGGGGAATGAGCAGTTCTTC.

This clone has just a few counts. The V call is TRBV5-1, the J call TRBJ2-7, with 7 bases that match TRBD1. This CDR3 spans 13 amino acids. CDR1 SGHRS and CDR2 YFSETQ come from the germline V gene. V was clipped by 2 bases and J by 2 bases; unmatched bases: 1. This CDR3 reads CASSFQGAYEQYF. CDR3 nucleotides: TGCGCCAGCAGCTTCCAGGGGGCCTACGAGCAGTACTTC.

In this sample, this clone turned up a few times. The chain employs TRBV7-2 and TRBJ2-7; 9 bases match TRBD1. Unmatched junction bases numbered 5, after V lost 5 bases and J lost 0 bases. Germline-derived CDR1 and CDR2 are SGHTA and FQGNSA. This CDR3 comprises 15 residues. The CDR3 loop is CASSGGTGSSYEQYF. In DNA, the CDR3 is TGTGCCAGCAGCGGTGGGACAGGGAGCTCCTACGAGCAGTACTTC.

This clone was counted a few times. The rearrangement uses TRBV10-3 and TRBJ2-7, with D possibly matching TRBD1 (5 bases). This CDR3 is 11 amino acids long. The V and J ends lost 10 bases and 6 bases respectively, with 13 bases between them. The germline CDR1 and CDR2 sequences are ENHRY and SYGVKD. The chain's CDR3 is CATFSGSEQYF. In DNA, the CDR3 is TGTGCCACCTTCTCAGGGTCCGAGCAGTACTTC.

This clone was observed a handful of times. The chain couples TRBV4-3 to TRBJ1-3; perhaps TRBD1 as D (6 bases). V lost 0 bases and J lost 6, with 9 bases in between. This CDR3 region has 14 residues. Looked up from germline, CDR1 is LGHNA and CDR2 is YSLEER. The CDR3 DNA reads TGCGCCAGCAGCCAAGATACAGGGATAAACACCATATATTTT. Amino acids: CASSQDTGINTIYF.

The chain recombines TRBV7-8 with TRBJ2-3; 7 bases are shared with TRBD1. Losses at the gene ends were 5 bases for V and 4 bases for J; bases not matched to a gene: 3. The CDR3 covers 13 residues. Germline CDR1 and CDR2: SGHVS and FQNEAQ. DNA for the CDR3: TGTGCCAGCAGCGTCCAGGGGGCAGATACGCAGTATTTT. Residues: CASSVQGADTQYF.

The rearrangement links TRBV2 to TRBJ1-3; no reliable D call. The germline V gene encodes CDR1 SNHLY and CDR2 FYNNEI. This CDR3 spans 13 amino acids. Trimming removed 8 bases from V and 0 bases from J, with 8 bases in between. The DNA for the CDR3 is TGTGCCAGCGTAGCAATCTCTGGAAACACCATATATTTT. Its translation: CASVAISGNTIYF.

This rearrangement joins TRBV4-3 to TRBJ2-2, with a weak D call TRBD1 (5 bases). The CDR3 has 18 amino acids. The germline V and J ends were trimmed by 0 bases and 1 base, with 15 bases remaining between them. Germline V lookup: CDR1 LGHNA, CDR2 YSLEER. The CDR3 sequence is CASSQDVGQGWNTGELFF. CDR3 sequence (DNA): TGCGCCAGCAGCCAAGATGTGGGGCAGGGATGGAACACCGGGGAGCTGTTTTTT.

This chain connects TRBV9 to TRBJ2-7, with D perhaps TRBD2 (7 bases). Germline V gene sequence: CDR1 SGDLS, CDR2 YYNGEE. Trimming took off 4 bases at V and 0 bases at J, with 17 bases between the two ends. The CDR3 sequence is 16 residues long. The CDR3 region has the DNA TGTGCCAGCAGCCCGGAGGGGGGGACCCACTCCTACGAGCAGTACTTC. It encodes CASSPEGGTHSYEQYF. Drawing the rest from reference TRBV9 and TRBJ2-7, the complete variable domain is DSGVTQTPKHLITATGQRVTLRCSPRSGDLSVYWYQQSLDQGLQFLIQYYNGEERAKGNILERFSAQQFPDLHSELNLSSLELGDSALYFCASSPEGGTHSYEQYFGPGTRLTVT.

This chain uses TRBV7-2 with TRBJ2-1; TRBD2 matches 14 bases. Germline V CDR1 and CDR2: SGHTA, FQGNSA. The CDR3 is 19 amino acids. After removal of 5 bases from V and 5 bases from J, the junction contained 14 bases not matched to a gene. The CDR3 bases are TGTGCCAGCAGCCGAAGATTGGGGACTAGCGGGGGAAGAAACAATGAGCAGTTCTTC. This gives the protein CASSRRLGTSGGRNNEQFF.

As concerns this clone: The junction departs from germline at one end; a sequencing error may be responsible. The CDR3 loop reads CASSLGTSVDEQYF. CDR3 in DNA: TGTGCCAGCAGCCTAGGGACTAGCGTTGACGAGCAGTACTTC. This rearrangement joins TRBV13 to TRBJ2-7; TRBD2 agrees at 10 bases. The CDR3 length is 14 residues. The germline V gene has CDR1 PRHDT and CDR2 FYEKMQ (reference sequence). Full variable domain (missing parts from reference TRBV13 and TRBJ2-7): AAGVIQSPRHLIKEKRETATLKCYPIPRHDTVYWYQQGPGQDPQFLISFYEKMQSDKGSIPDRFSAQQFSDYHSELNMSSLELGDSALYFCASSLGTSVDEQYFGPGTRLTVT.

In its sample, this clone was seen a few times. This chain links TRBV6-6 with TRBJ1-5, with D unresolved. Trimming cost V 9 bases and J 0 bases, with 9 bases left between them. The germline CDR1 and CDR2 sequences are MNHNY and SVGAGI (reference sequence). The CDR3 covers 13 residues. The chain's CDR3 is CASCSYSNQPQHF. As DNA, the CDR3 is TGTGCCAGTTGTAGTTATAGCAATCAGCCCCAGCATTTT.

This clone has only a few counts. This chain uses TRBV5-1 with TRBJ2-3, with 7 bases fitting TRBD1. The V gene end was trimmed by 0 bases and the J gene end by 5 bases; junction bases not matched to a gene: 12. The length of the CDR3 is 17 residues. The germline V gene encodes CDR1 SGHRS and CDR2 YFSETQ. CDR3 loop: CASSLAPGTAPRDTQYF. The CDR3 coding sequence is TGCGCCAGCAGCTTGGCCCCCGGGACAGCACCCAGAGATACGCAGTATTTT.